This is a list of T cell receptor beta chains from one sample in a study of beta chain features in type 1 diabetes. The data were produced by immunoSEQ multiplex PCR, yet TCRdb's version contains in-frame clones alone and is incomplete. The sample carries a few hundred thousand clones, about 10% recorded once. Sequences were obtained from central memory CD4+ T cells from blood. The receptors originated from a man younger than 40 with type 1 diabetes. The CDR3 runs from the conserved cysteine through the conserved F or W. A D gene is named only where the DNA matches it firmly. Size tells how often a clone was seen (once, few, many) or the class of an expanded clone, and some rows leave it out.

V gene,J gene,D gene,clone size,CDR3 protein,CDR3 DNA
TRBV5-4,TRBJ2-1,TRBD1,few,CASSPAGQGRNNEQFF,TGTGCCAGCAGCCCCGCGGGACAGGGTAGAAACAATGAGCAGTTCTTC
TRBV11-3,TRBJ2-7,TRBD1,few,CASPPGGTGGYEQYF,TGTGCCAGCCCTCCGGGGGGGACAGGGGGCTACGAGCAGTACTTC
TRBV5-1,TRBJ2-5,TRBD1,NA,CASSQGTGSDQETQYF,TGCGCCAGCAGCCAAGGGACAGGGTCTGACCAAGAGACCCAGTACTTC
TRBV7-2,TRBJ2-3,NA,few,CASGAIADTQYF,TGTGCCAGCGGGGCAATCGCAGATACGCAGTATTTT
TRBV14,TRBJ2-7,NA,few,CASSPGPPGTGYEQYF,TGTGCCAGCAGCCCAGGTCCTCCCGGGACCGGGTACGAGCAGTACTTC
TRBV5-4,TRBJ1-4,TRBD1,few,CASSLQGASEKLFF,TGTGCCAGCAGCTTACAGGGGGCGAGTGAAAAACTGTTTTTT
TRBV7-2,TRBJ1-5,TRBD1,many,CASSLEGTGGYQPQHF,TGTGCCAGCAGCTTAGAAGGGACAGGGGGCTATCAGCCCCAGCATTTT
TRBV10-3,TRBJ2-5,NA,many,CAISVNREETQYF,TGTGCCATCAGTGTAAATAGGGAAGAGACCCAGTACTTC
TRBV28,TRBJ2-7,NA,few,CASSPPAHSYEQYF,TGTGCCAGCAGTCCCCCGGCTCACTCCTACGAGCAGTACTTC
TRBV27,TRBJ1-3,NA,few,CASSLSGPRNTIYF,TGTGCCAGCAGTTTATCAGGGCCCAGAAACACCATATATTTT
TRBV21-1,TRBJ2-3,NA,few,CASSKLPRGSTDTQYF,TGTGCCAGCAGCAAACTACCCAGGGGCTCCACAGATACGCAGTATTTT
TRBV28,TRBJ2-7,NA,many,CASSLQIEQYF,TGTGCCAGCAGTTTGCAAATCGAGCAGTACTTC
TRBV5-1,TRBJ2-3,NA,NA,CASSTQGFTDTQYF,TGCGCCAGCAGCACACAGGGTTTCACAGATACGCAGTATTTT
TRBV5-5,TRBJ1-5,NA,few,CASSLGGGNQPQHF,TGTGCCAGCAGCTTGGGAGGGGGAAATCAGCCCCAGCATTTT
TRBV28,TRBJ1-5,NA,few,CASSLQGRPQHF,TGTGCCAGCAGTTTACAGGGGAGGCCCCAGCATTTT
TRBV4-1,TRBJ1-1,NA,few,CASSQPGRVPEAFF,TGCGCCAGCAGCCAACCGGGGAGGGTCCCTGAAGCTTTCTTT
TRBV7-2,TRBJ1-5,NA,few,CASSFHQPQHF,TGTGCCAGCAGCTTCCATCAGCCCCAGCATTTT
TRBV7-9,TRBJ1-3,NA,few,CASSPRGTGNTIYF,TGTGCCAGCAGCCCTAGGGGGACTGGAAACACCATATATTTT
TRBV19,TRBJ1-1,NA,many,CASSLPRETEAFF,TGTGCCAGTAGCCTGCCACGGGAAACTGAAGCTTTCTTT
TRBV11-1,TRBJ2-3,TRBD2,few,CASSRSSGSADTQYF,TGTGCCAGCAGCCGATCGAGCGGGAGCGCAGATACGCAGTATTTT
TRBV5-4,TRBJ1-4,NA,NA,CAGSGDLDEKLFF,TGTGCCGGATCGGGGGATCTTGACGAAAAACTGTTTTTT
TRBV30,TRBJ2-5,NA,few,CAWRPPGGTEKTQYF,TGTGCCTGGAGGCCCCCGGGGGGCACGGAAAAGACCCAGTACTTC
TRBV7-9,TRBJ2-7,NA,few,CASSPSQGIYEQYF,TGTGCCAGCAGCCCATCTCAGGGTATCTACGAGCAGTACTTC
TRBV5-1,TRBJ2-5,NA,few,CASSTTLTGLQETQYF,TGCGCCAGCAGCACCACATTGACAGGTCTCCAAGAGACCCAGTACTTC
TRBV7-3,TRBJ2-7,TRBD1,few,CASSPTGAEQYF,TGTGCCAGCAGCCCTACAGGGGCCGAGCAGTACTTC
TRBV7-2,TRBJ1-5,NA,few,CASSPTGGINQPQHF,TGTGCCAGCAGCCCCACAGGAGGGATCAATCAGCCCCAGCATTTT
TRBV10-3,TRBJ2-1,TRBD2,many,CAISTSGSEDEQFF,TGTGCCATCAGTACAAGCGGGAGTGAAGATGAGCAGTTCTTC
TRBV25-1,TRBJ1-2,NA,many,CASSAMGVDGYTF,TGTGCCAGCAGTGCTATGGGAGTTGACGGCTACACCTTC
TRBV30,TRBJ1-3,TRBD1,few,CAWTGGAFGNTIYF,TGTGCCTGGACAGGGGGCGCGTTCGGAAACACCATATATTTT
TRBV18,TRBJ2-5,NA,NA,CASSPQGVQETQYF,TGTGCCAGCTCACCACAGGGGGTCCAAGAGACCCAGTACTTC
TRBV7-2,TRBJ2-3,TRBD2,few,CASSPTSGRLTDTQYF,TGTGCCAGCAGCCCCACGAGCGGGAGGTTGACAGATACGCAGTATTTT
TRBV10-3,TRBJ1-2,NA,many,CAISEFKDGYTF,TGTGCCATCAGTGAGTTTAAGGATGGCTACACCTTC
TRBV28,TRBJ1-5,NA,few,CASSLGGGGIQPQHF,TGTGCCAGCAGTTTAGGGGGCGGGGGGATACAGCCCCAGCATTTT
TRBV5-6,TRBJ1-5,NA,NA,CASSLEPDQPQHF,TGTGCCAGCAGCTTGGAACCGGATCAGCCCCAGCATTTT
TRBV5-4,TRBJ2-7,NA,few,CASSQVGINRREQYF,TGTGCCAGCAGCCAAGTAGGTATCAACAGGCGCGAGCAGTACTTC
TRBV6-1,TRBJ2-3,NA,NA,CASSVVGYNTDTQYF,TGTGCCAGCAGTGTAGTAGGCTACAACACAGATACGCAGTATTTT
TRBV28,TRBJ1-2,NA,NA,CASSSPQVGVYGYTF,TGTGCCAGCAGTTCCCCGCAGGTCGGGGTCTATGGCTACACCTTC
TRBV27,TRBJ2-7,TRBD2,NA,CASSSLPRDYFDEQYF,TGTGCCAGCAGTTCTCTCCCTCGGGACTATTTCGACGAGCAGTACTTC
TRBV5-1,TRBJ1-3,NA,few,CASSLGSSGNTIYF,TGCGCCAGCAGCTTGGGGAGCTCTGGAAACACCATATATTTT
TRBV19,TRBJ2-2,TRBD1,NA,CASSTDRVGTGELFF,TGTGCCAGTAGTACTGACAGGGTAGGAACCGGGGAGCTGTTTTTT
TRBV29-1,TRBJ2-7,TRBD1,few,CSVATGTHEQYF,TGCAGCGTTGCGACAGGGACCCACGAGCAGTACTTC
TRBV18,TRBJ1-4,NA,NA,CASSGTTNEKLFF,TGTGCCAGCTCGGGCACAACTAATGAAAAACTGTTTTTT